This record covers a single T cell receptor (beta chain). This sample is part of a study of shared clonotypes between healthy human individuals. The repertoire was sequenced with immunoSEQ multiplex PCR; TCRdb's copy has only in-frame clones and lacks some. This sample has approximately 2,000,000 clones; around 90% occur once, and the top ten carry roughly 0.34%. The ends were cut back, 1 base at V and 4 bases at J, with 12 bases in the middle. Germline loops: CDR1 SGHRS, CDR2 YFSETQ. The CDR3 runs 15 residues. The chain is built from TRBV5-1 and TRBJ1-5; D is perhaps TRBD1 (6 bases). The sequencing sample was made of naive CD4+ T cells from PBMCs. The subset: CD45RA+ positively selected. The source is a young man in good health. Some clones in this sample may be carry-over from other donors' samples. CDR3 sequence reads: CASSLYAGENQPQHF. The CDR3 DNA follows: TGCGCCAGCAGCTTGTATGCAGGGGAGAATCAGCCCCAGCATTTT.